This paragraph reports one T cell receptor (beta chain). TCRdb redid the calling of the PCR reads with MiXCR, one entry per CDR3 protein. The data contain 32,000 or so distinct CDR3 sequences, about half of them seen just once; the ten biggest clones take up roughly 25%. This entry belongs to a study of esophageal squamous cell carcinoma under preoperative chemotherapy. Overall study: Samples included peripheral blood T cells as well as tumor-infiltrating lymphocytes.

The sample's time point: after preoperative PTX-NDP chemotherapy. The TCR sequence derives from a human donor with esophageal squamous cell carcinoma. The donor label of this sample is uncertain. Specimen collection occurred from a patient given preoperative chemotherapy.

The CDR3 DNA reads TGTGCCAGCTCCCCACGGGGGTCGGGGAACACCGGGGAGCTGTTTTTT. Its protein is CASSPRGSGNTGELFF. This rearrangement joins TRBV6-1 to TRBJ2-2; weak D call: TRBD2 (6 bases). This CDR3 is 16 amino acids long. The V end was cut by 8 bases, the J end by 1 base, with 17 bases between. Germline CDR1 and CDR2: MNHNS and SASEGT.